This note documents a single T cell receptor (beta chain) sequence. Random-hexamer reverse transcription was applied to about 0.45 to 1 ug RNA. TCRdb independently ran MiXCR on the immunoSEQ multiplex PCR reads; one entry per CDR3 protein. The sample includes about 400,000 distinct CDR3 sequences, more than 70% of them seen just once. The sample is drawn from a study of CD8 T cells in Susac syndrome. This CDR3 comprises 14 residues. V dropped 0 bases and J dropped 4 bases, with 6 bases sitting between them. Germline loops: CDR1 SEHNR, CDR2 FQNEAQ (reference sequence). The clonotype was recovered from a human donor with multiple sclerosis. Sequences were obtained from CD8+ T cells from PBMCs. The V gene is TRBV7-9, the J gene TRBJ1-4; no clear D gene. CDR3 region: CASSLALDNEKLFF. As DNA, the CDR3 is TGTGCCAGCAGCTTAGCGCTTGATAATGAAAAACTGTTTTTT.